The 17 T cell receptor beta chains below come from one sample, sequenced in a study of cytomegalovirus exposure and HLA in healthy donors. The PCR made use of 60 Vbeta and 13 Jbeta primers. The table came from immunoSEQ multiplex PCR; TCRdb's copy has only in-frame clones and leaves some out. The sample carries around 210,000 clones, approximately 78% recorded once. Sequencing was done on a sample of PBMCs. All receptors come from a boy younger than 18 in good health and CMV-seronegative.

The chain recombines TRBV2 with TRBJ2-7, with 9 bases aligning to TRBD1. CDR1 SNHLY and CDR2 FYNNEI come from the germline V gene. The CDR3 loop spans 14 amino acids. The trim removed 6 bases at V and 2 bases at J, leaving 5 bases unmatched. The CDR3 loop is CASRPGQGTYEQYF. The CDR3 DNA is TGTGCCAGCAGGCCGGGACAGGGCACCTACGAGCAGTACTTC.

The rearrangement links TRBV2 to TRBJ1-1, with TRBD1 matching 7 bases. Looked up from germline, CDR1 is SNHLY and CDR2 is FYNNEI. V lost 6 bases to trimming and J lost 4 bases; unmatched junction nucleotides: 17. The CDR3 covers 17 residues. CDR3 loop: CASSDLTGLPPGTEAFF. The CDR3 DNA is TGTGCCAGCAGCGATCTGACAGGGTTGCCCCCGGGCACTGAAGCTTTCTTT.

The chain recombines TRBV4-2 with TRBJ2-7; 7 bases map to TRBD1. This CDR3 comprises 15 residues. The J segment lost 7 bases and the V segment lost 1 base, leaving 10 bases of the junction unmatched. Looked up from germline, CDR1 is LGHNA and CDR2 is YNFKEQ. The CDR3 DNA follows: TGTGCCAGCAGCCAAGTCGAACAGGGGTCGAGGGAGCAGTACTTC. It codes for CASSQVEQGSREQYF.

This clone was seen a handful of times. This sequence joins TRBV7-6 and TRBJ2-1; TRBD1 aligns across 9 bases. The CDR3 is made up of 15 amino acids. The J segment lost 8 bases and the V segment lost 3 bases, leaving 8 bases of the junction unmatched. CDR1 is SGHVS and CDR2 is FNYEAQ in the germline V gene. In DNA form, the CDR3 reads TGTGCCAGCAGCTTGGACAGGGGTTTATCATATGAGCAGTTCTTC. Translated: CASSLDRGLSYEQFF.

V and J are TRBV5-4 and TRBJ2-7; TRBD2 agrees at 10 bases. Per the germline V gene, CDR1 is SGHNT and CDR2 is YYREEE (reference sequence). The junction had 8 bases not matched to a gene; V was cut back by 4 bases and J by 1 base. This CDR3 has 16 amino acids. The CDR3 DNA reads as TGTGCCAGCAGCCCAACTCCTAGCGGGGGATCCTACGAGCAGTACTTC. This translates into CASSPTPSGGSYEQYF.

The genes are TRBV2 and TRBJ2-5; 11 bases map to TRBD2. The CDR3 contains 13 residues. Germline values: CDR1 SNHLY, CDR2 FYNNEI. Losses at the gene ends were 10 bases for V and 3 bases for J; bases not matched to a gene: 4. CDR3 in amino acids: CATEGLAEETQYF. DNA for the CDR3: TGTGCCACCGAGGGACTAGCGGAAGAGACCCAGTACTTC.

As DNA, the CDR3 is TGTGCCAGCAGCCCTGGGAGCTATGGCTACACCTTC. Protein sequence: CASSPGSYGYTF. V is TRBV7-6 and J is TRBJ1-2; D gene uncertain. This CDR3 comprises 12 residues. Germline CDR1 is SGHVS and CDR2 is FNYEAQ. The V and J ends lost 5 bases and 4 bases respectively, with 8 bases between them.

The gene calls are TRBV30 and TRBJ2-4, with 8 bases aligning to TRBD1. V dropped 4 bases and J dropped 7; count of bases not matched to a gene: 3. CDR1 is GTSNPN and CDR2 is SVGIG in the germline V gene (reference sequence). The CDR3 contains 12 residues. CDR3 coding DNA: TGTGCCTGGAAAACAGGGGGTAACATTCAGTACTTC. This codes for CAWKTGGNIQYF.

For this clone: Its ends do not fully match the called genes, so a read error is possible. The V call is TRBV7-9, the J call TRBJ2-7; 7 bases agree with TRBD1. In germline, CDR1 is SEHNR, CDR2 FQNEAQ (reference sequence). CDR3 length: 15 residues. The CDR3 DNA sequence: TGTTCCAGCAGCCCAGGGGGACAGAGCTACTACGAGCAGTACTTC. Amino acids: CSSSPGGQSYYEQYF.

The chain recombines TRBV10-1 with TRBJ1-1; TRBD1 matches 7 bases. The CDR3 totals 17 residues. Per the germline V gene, CDR1 is WNHNN and CDR2 is SYGVQD (reference sequence). Germline trimming cut 5 bases from V and 4 bases from J; bases unmatched to any gene: 16. Written as DNA, the CDR3 is TGCGCCAGCAGTCTAAGACAGGGCCACCCGATCGGCACTGAAGCTTTCTTT. This gives the protein CASSLRQGHPIGTEAFF.

V and J are TRBV9 and TRBJ2-5; D is perhaps TRBD2 (6 bases). Germline V gene lookup returns CDR1 SGDLS and CDR2 YYNGEE. Trimming took 2 bases from V and 7 from J, leaving 12 bases between them. This CDR3 comprises 13 residues. The CDR3 reads CASSVTGSGTQYF. CDR3 coding DNA: TGTGCCAGCAGCGTGACCGGGAGTGGGACCCAGTACTTC.

The chain joins TRBV11-3 to TRBJ1-1; no clear D gene. Germline V lookup: CDR1 SGHNT, CDR2 YENEEA. Trimming took off 7 bases at V and 0 bases at J, with 15 bases between the two ends. The CDR3 spans 15 residues. CDR3 bases: TGTGCCAGCACCGCGGCCCGGGTCGTGAACACTGAAGCTTTCTTT. As protein: CASTAARVVNTEAFF.

The chain employs TRBV5-4 and TRBJ2-2, with 11 bases fitting TRBD2. V trimming: 5 bases; J trimming: 6 bases; junction bases outside the gene matches: 3. CDR1 is SGHNT, CDR2 YYREEE, per germline (reference sequence). The CDR3 is made up of 14 amino acids. The CDR3 DNA reads as TGTGCCAGCAGATTAGCGGGGGGGCCCGGGGAGCTGTTTTTT. Its protein product is CASRLAGGPGELFF.

The sample holds one count of this clone. The chain joins TRBV19 to TRBJ1-5; no clear D. Per germline, CDR1 LNHDA and CDR2 SQIVND (reference sequence). The CDR3 is 13 residues long. V shed 6 bases and J shed 7 bases, with 13 bases lying between them. CDR3 nucleotides: TGTGCCAGTAGCTGGCGGGTTAGCCAGCCCCAGCATTTT. This translates into CASSWRVSQPQHF.

This chain uses TRBV11-3 with TRBJ2-7; D might be TRBD1 (6 bases). This CDR3 region has 12 residues. Between the trimmed V and J ends, which lost 5 bases and 2 bases, there was a span of 7 bases. Per the germline V gene, CDR1 is SGHNT and CDR2 is YENEEA. The CDR3 protein is CASSRTAYEQYF. The CDR3 nucleotides are TGTGCCAGCAGCCGGACAGCCTACGAGCAGTACTTC.

The V call is TRBV27, the J call TRBJ2-1; D is uncertain. V lost 5 bases, J lost 7 bases, and 12 bases lay in between. The CDR3 runs to 13 residues. CDR1 is MNHEY, CDR2 SMNVEV, per germline (reference sequence). The DNA of the CDR3 is TGTGCCAGCAGTAAGATCCCGAGTAATGAGCAGTTCTTC. Encoded protein: CASSKIPSNEQFF.

The genes are TRBV10-3 and TRBJ1-1; D is unclear. Germline-derived CDR1 and CDR2 are ENHRY and SYGVKD. V lost 10 bases and J lost 4, with 10 bases in between. This CDR3 is 11 amino acids long. This chain's CDR3 is CASRDGTEAFF. CDR3 nucleotide sequence: TGTGCCAGCCGCGATGGCACTGAAGCTTTCTTT.